The 27 T cell receptor beta chains given below trace back to one sample, sequenced in a study of blood T cell repertoires in COVID-19. Here immunoSEQ multiplex PCR was the method, and the copy in TCRdb shows in-frame clones only, minus some. The table shows roughly 300,000 clones, with roughly 90% occurring only once. Sequenced material: peripheral blood. The origin of the receptors is a woman between 25 and 40 years old with COVID-19, enrolled during active disease.

V gene TRBV18 combines with J gene TRBJ2-5; 7 nucleotides line up with TRBD2. Unmatched junction bases numbered 5, after V lost 6 bases and J lost 1 base. The germline V gene has CDR1 KGHSH and CDR2 LQKENI. The CDR3 sequence is 14 residues long. The CDR3 loop is CASSPGLSQETQYF. In nucleotides, the CDR3 is TGTGCCAGCTCGCCGGGACTATCCCAAGAGACCCAGTACTTC. Using reference TRBV18 and TRBJ2-5 for the parts outside the CDR3, the full variable domain is NAGVMQNPRHLVRRRGQEARLRCSPMKGHSHVYWYRQLPEEGLKFMVYLQKENIIDESGMPKERFSAEFPKEGPSILRIQQVVRGDSAAYFCASSPGLSQETQYFGPGTRLLVL.

The chain carries TRBV6-5 and TRBJ2-5; 9 bases are a match to TRBD1. The CDR3 runs to 15 residues. V lost 6 bases and J lost 2; bases outside the gene matches: 7. In germline, CDR1 is MNHEY, CDR2 SVGAGI. CDR3 bases: TGTGCCAGCAGGAGGGACAGGGTTGGGCAAGAGACCCAGTACTTC. Translated, it gives CASRRDRVGQETQYF.

This sequence joins TRBV3-1 (or the pseudogene TRBV3-2) and TRBJ2-7, with 9 bases lining up with TRBD2. V dropped 1 base and J dropped 5; count of bases not matched to a gene: 9. The CDR3 is 16 residues long. Per germline, CDR1 LGHDT and CDR2 YNNKEL (reference sequence). This CDR3 reads CASSQVYAGGLDEQYF. In DNA, the CDR3 is TGTGCCAGCAGCCAAGTATATGCGGGAGGGCTTGACGAGCAGTACTTC.

The chain couples TRBV28 to TRBJ2-1, with D tentatively TRBD2 (5 bases). CDR3 length: 20 residues. Trimming left V 1 base short and J 3 bases short, with 25 bases between. Germline assignment: CDR1 MDHEN and CDR2 SYDVKM. In nucleotides, the CDR3 is TGTGCCAGCAGTTTATATCGTGGCACTCTTGTCCAGCGGAACTACAATGAGCAGTTCTTC. Residues: CASSLYRGTLVQRNYNEQFF. The whole variable domain, filled in from reference TRBV28 and TRBJ2-1, reads DVKVTQSSRYLVKRTGEKVFLECVQDMDHENMFWYRQDPGLGLRLIYFSYDVKMKEKGDIPEGYSVSREKKERFSLILESASTNQTSMYLCASSLYRGTLVQRNYNEQFFGPGTRLTVL.

Here the CDR3 DNA reads TGTGCCAGCAGTCCTAGACTGGAGATGGTGGCCCAGCATTTT. It is translated as CASSPRLEMVAQHF. The chain recombines TRBV27 with TRBJ1-5; D is uncertain. The V end was cut by 5 bases, the J end by 11 bases, with 19 bases between. The CDR3 is 14 amino acids. Germline CDR1 is MNHEY and CDR2 is SMNVEV (reference sequence).

V gene TRBV12-3 or TRBV12-4 combines with J gene TRBJ1-1; a possible D gene is TRBD1 (6 bases). There are 12 residues in the CDR3. The V gene lost 5 bases and the J gene lost 7 bases, with 11 bases spanning the gap. The CDR3 loop reads CASSVTGFEAFF. DNA of the CDR3: TGTGCCAGCAGTGTGACAGGATTTGAAGCTTTCTTT.

The chain carries TRBV28 and TRBJ2-3, with 8 bases identical to TRBD2. CDR1 MDHEN and CDR2 SYDVKM come from the germline V gene. Germline trimming cut 5 bases from V and 1 base from J; bases unmatched to any gene: 5. The CDR3 totals 15 residues. CDR3 in amino acids: CASSTSAGGTDTQYF. CDR3 DNA sequence: TGTGCCAGCAGTACTTCAGCGGGAGGCACAGATACGCAGTATTTT.

The CDR3 DNA sequence: TGTGCCAGCAGCCAAGGATTGACAGGGGATTGGGACCAGCCCCAGCATTTT. It encodes CASSQGLTGDWDQPQHF. The chain joins TRBV3-1 (or the pseudogene TRBV3-2) to TRBJ1-5, with 8 bases identical to TRBD1. V lost 1 base and J lost 7; bases outside the gene matches: 12. Germline CDR1 and CDR2: LGHDT and YNNKEL (reference sequence). This CDR3 comprises 17 residues.

The CDR3 sequence: CASTLMGAETGTQYF. Written as DNA, the CDR3 is TGTGCCAGCACCCTGATGGGGGCGGAGACGGGGACCCAGTACTTC. The chain is built from TRBV5-6 and TRBJ2-5; possible D gene TRBD1, 6 bases. Trimming pared 6 bases from V and 7 bases from J, leaving 22 bases between. Germline V gene sequence: CDR1 SGHDT, CDR2 YYEEEE. The CDR3 consists of 15 residues.

This chain connects TRBV7-8 to TRBJ2-7, with TRBD2 identical over 7 bases. Unmatched junction bases numbered 14, after V lost 5 bases and J lost 4 bases. CDR1 SGHVS and CDR2 FQNEAQ come from the germline V gene. The CDR3 has 16 amino acids. In DNA, the CDR3 is TGTGCCAGCAGCCCTCGTCATCCAGCGGGAATTTACGAGCAGTACTTC. Translation gives CASSPRHPAGIYEQYF.

The chain carries TRBV24-1 and TRBJ1-2; 10 positions match TRBD1. The CDR3 length is 13 residues. The germline V gene encodes CDR1 KGHDR and CDR2 SFDVKD. Unmatched junction bases numbered 0, after V lost 2 bases and J lost 7 bases. The CDR3 DNA reads as TGTGCCACCAGTGATTGGACAGGGGGTGGCTACACCTTC. Amino acid sequence: CATSDWTGGGYTF.

V usage is TRBV28 and J usage is TRBJ2-1; TRBD2 matches 7 bases. In germline, CDR1 is MDHEN, CDR2 SYDVKM. The CDR3 is made up of 14 amino acids. J was trimmed by 7 bases and V by 3 bases; bases with no gene match: 6. The CDR3 region is CASSLGGSRNEQFF. The CDR3 coding sequence is TGTGCCAGCAGTTTGGGGGGGAGCCGGAATGAGCAGTTCTTC.

The chain's CDR3 is CASSQDMEVNYGYTF. CDR3 nucleotides: TGTGCCAGCAGCCAAGATATGGAGGTTAACTATGGCTACACCTTC. V and J are TRBV3-1 (or the pseudogene TRBV3-2) and TRBJ1-2; D gene ambiguous. Germline CDR1 is LGHDT and CDR2 is YNNKEL (reference sequence). Trimming shortened V by 0 bases and J by 1 base, and 9 bases separated the two germline ends. This CDR3 has 15 residues.

The gene calls are TRBV3-1 (or the pseudogene TRBV3-2) and TRBJ2-2; maybe TRBD2 (6 bases). Deletions cut 4 bases from V and 5 bases from J, with 14 bases between. There are 15 residues in the CDR3. The germline gives CDR1 LGHDT, CDR2 YNNKEL (reference sequence). DNA for the CDR3: TGTGCCAGCAGCCCGCGGGATTGGGGAACCGGGGAGCTGTTTTTT. It translates to CASSPRDWGTGELFF.

The chain couples TRBV5-1 to TRBJ2-1, with D tentatively TRBD1 (6 bases). This CDR3 region has 13 residues. Germline lookup yields CDR1 SGHRS and CDR2 YFSETQ. The V gene lost 4 bases and the J gene lost 12 bases, with 17 bases spanning the gap. The DNA for the CDR3 is TGCGCCAGCAGCCTATCAACAGGGTTGGGGCAGTTCTTC. Translation gives CASSLSTGLGQFF.

The chain uses TRBV30 and TRBJ1-2; the D is unclear. The germline V gene has CDR1 GTSNPN and CDR2 SVGIG (reference sequence). Trimming shortened V by 3 bases and J by 7 bases, and 24 bases separated the two germline ends. The CDR3 contains 16 residues. The DNA of the CDR3 is TGTGCCTGGAGCCCCCCGGTCGACGGCGGTTGGAGTGGCTACACCTTC. Translated, it gives CAWSPPVDGGWSGYTF.

Only one count was recorded for this clone. The chain employs TRBV30 and TRBJ1-5; 7 positions match TRBD1. The CDR3 runs 14 residues. The junction had 3 bases not matched to a gene; V was cut back by 3 bases and J by 1 base. CDR1 and CDR2 (germline): GTSNPN, SVGIG (reference sequence). This CDR3 reads CAWSRGLSNQPQHF. CDR3 in DNA: TGTGCCTGGAGCAGGGGGTTGAGCAATCAGCCCCAGCATTTT.

The chain recombines TRBV10-3 with TRBJ1-2, with D unclear. Between the trimmed V and J ends, which lost 0 bases and 2 bases, there was a span of 10 bases. CDR3 length equals 15 residues. CDR1 and CDR2 from the germline V gene are ENHRY and SYGVKD. The CDR3 DNA is TGTGCCATCAGTGAGTCAGTCGCAGGAAACTATGGCTACACCTTC. The encoded protein is CAISESVAGNYGYTF.

V and J are TRBV5-1 and TRBJ1-2; a weak D match, TRBD1 (5 bases). V was pared by 0 bases and J by 6 bases, with 12 bases between. Germline CDR1 reads SGHRS; CDR2 reads YFSETQ. The CDR3 is 14 amino acids. CDR3 in amino acids: CASSLGGGENGYTF. The CDR3 nucleotides read TGCGCCAGCAGCTTGGGTGGAGGGGAGAATGGCTACACCTTC.

This rearrangement joins TRBV9 to TRBJ1-6; 7 bases match TRBD1. V was pared by 3 bases and J by 4 bases, with 22 bases of the junction left unmatched. Germline values: CDR1 SGDLS, CDR2 YYNGEE. This CDR3 has 21 amino acids. The CDR3 spells CASSAISGTAGAGLYNSPLHF. In DNA, the CDR3 is TGTGCCAGCAGCGCGATTAGCGGGACAGCCGGGGCCGGGCTTTATAATTCACCCCTCCACTTT. Using reference TRBV9 and TRBJ1-6 for the parts outside the CDR3, the full variable domain is DSGVTQTPKHLITATGQRVTLRCSPRSGDLSVYWYQQSLDQGLQFLIQYYNGEERAKGNILERFSAQQFPDLHSELNLSSLELGDSALYFCASSAISGTAGAGLYNSPLHFGNGTRLTVT.

This sequence joins TRBV3-1 (or the pseudogene TRBV3-2) and TRBJ1-2; maybe TRBD1 (5 bases). The V and J ends lost 4 bases and 2 bases respectively, with 11 bases between them. The CDR3 covers 14 residues. Germline V gives CDR1 LGHDT, CDR2 YNNKEL (reference sequence). CDR3 region: CASSPRRANYGYTF. In DNA, the CDR3 is TGTGCCAGCAGCCCCCGCAGGGCCAACTATGGCTACACCTTC.

This sequence joins TRBV7-9 and TRBJ2-3; 9 positions agree with TRBD1. The CDR3 length is 17 residues. Trimming at V came to 4 bases and at J to 7 bases, leaving 15 bases not matched to a gene. CDR1 is SEHNR and CDR2 is FQNEAQ in the germline V gene (reference sequence). CDR3: CASSSAAGTGKKNTQYF. The CDR3 DNA sequence: TGTGCCAGCAGCTCGGCAGCGGGGACAGGGAAGAAGAATACGCAGTATTTT.

CDR3 coding DNA: TGTGCCAGCAGCCCGGGCGGGGTTATTGGAAACACCATATATTTT. Its protein product is CASSPGGVIGNTIYF. V is TRBV7-2 and J is TRBJ1-3; D is unresolved. The V gene's germline CDR1 is SGHTA and CDR2 FQGNSA. V was cut by 5 bases and J by 3 bases, with 14 bases left in between. CDR3 length equals 15 residues.

The chain recombines TRBV6-5 with TRBJ2-1, with D tentatively TRBD1 (5 bases). CDR1 and CDR2 from the germline V gene are MNHEY and SVGAGI. CDR3 length: 15 residues. V dropped 5 bases and J dropped 0 bases, with 11 bases sitting between them. The CDR3 region is CASSRAQGSYNEQFF. As DNA, the CDR3 is TGTGCCAGCAGTCGCGCGCAGGGCTCCTACAATGAGCAGTTCTTC.

The chain combines TRBV19 with TRBJ2-7, with 8 bases matching TRBD1. Trimming cost V 7 bases and J 4 bases; bases outside gene matches: 9. The CDR3 spans 14 residues. Germline loops: CDR1 LNHDA, CDR2 SQIVND (reference sequence). CDR3 sequence: CASKGQGAPYEQYF. In DNA, the CDR3 is TGTGCCAGTAAAGGGCAGGGGGCGCCTTACGAGCAGTACTTC.

This chain connects TRBV7-7 to TRBJ2-5; D perhaps matches TRBD2 (5 bases). The CDR3 runs 16 residues. The V gene lost 1 base and the J gene lost 1 base, with 13 bases spanning the gap. Per germline, CDR1 SSHAT and CDR2 FNYEAQ (reference sequence). The CDR3 protein is CASSLGSRELQETQYF. The CDR3 bases are TGTGCCAGCAGCTTAGGTTCCCGGGAACTCCAAGAGACCCAGTACTTC.

The chain employs TRBV6-1 and TRBJ1-2, with D unclear. The CDR3 covers 15 residues. V was shortened by 3 bases and J by 10 bases, with 21 bases between the two germline ends. From germline, CDR1 is MNHNS and CDR2 SASEGT. In DNA, the CDR3 is TGTGCCAGCAGTGAGGGTCGGACCGGCCGGGGTGACTACACCTTC. It yields the protein CASSEGRTGRGDYTF.